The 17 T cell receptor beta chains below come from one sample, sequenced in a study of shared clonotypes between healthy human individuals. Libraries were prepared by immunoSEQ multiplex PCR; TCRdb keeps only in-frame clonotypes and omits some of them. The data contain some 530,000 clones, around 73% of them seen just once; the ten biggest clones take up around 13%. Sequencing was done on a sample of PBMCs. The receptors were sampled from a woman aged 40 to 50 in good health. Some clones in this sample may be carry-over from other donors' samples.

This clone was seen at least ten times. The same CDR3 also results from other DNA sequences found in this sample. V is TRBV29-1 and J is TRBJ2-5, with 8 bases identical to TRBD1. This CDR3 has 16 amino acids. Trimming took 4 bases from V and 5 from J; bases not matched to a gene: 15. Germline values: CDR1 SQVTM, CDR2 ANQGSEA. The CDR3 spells CSVVNPLTGGGETQYF. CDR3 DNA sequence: TGCAGCGTTGTAAACCCTTTAACAGGGGGAGGCGAGACCCAGTACTTC.

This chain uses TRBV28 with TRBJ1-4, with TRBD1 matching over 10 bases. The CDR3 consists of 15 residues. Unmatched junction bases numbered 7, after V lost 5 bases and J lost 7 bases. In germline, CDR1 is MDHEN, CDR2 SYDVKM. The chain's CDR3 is CASSTTTGGGEKLFF. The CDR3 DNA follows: TGTGCCAGCAGTACAACGACAGGGGGCGGTGAAAAACTGTTTTTT.

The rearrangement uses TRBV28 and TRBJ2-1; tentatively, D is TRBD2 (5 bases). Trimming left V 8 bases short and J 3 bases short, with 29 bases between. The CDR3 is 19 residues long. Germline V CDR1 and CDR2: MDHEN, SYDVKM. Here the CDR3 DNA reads TGTGCCAGCGGCCGAGGAGGCGGCCGATATGGATACGACTACAATGAGCAGTTCTTC. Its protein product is CASGRGGGRYGYDYNEQFF. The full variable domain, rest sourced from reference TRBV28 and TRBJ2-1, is DVKVTQSSRYLVKRTGEKVFLECVQDMDHENMFWYRQDPGLGLRLIYFSYDVKMKEKGDIPEGYSVSREKKERFSLILESASTNQTSMYLCASGRGGGRYGYDYNEQFFGPGTRLTVL.

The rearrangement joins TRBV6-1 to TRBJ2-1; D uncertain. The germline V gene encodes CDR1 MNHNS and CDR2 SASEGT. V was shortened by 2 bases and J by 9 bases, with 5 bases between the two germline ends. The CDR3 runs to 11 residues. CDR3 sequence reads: CASSEMLEQFF. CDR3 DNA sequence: TGTGCCAGCAGTGAAATGCTTGAGCAGTTCTTC.

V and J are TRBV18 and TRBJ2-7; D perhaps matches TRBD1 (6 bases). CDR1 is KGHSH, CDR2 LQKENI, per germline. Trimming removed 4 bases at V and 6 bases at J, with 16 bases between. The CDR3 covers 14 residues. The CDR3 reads CASSLPGQGTEQYF. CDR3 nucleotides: TGTGCCAGCTCACTACCGGGCCAGGGGACCGAGCAGTACTTC.

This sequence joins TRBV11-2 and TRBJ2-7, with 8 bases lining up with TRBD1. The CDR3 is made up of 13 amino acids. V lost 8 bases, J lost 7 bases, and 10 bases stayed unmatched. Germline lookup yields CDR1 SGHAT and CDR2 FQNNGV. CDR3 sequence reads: CASHRGQAWEQYF. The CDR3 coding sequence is TGTGCCAGCCATCGGGGACAGGCGTGGGAGCAGTACTTC.

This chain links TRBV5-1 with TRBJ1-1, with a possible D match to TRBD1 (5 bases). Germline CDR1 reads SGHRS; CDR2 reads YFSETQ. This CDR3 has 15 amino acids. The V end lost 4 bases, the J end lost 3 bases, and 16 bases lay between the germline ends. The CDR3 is CASSPEEGRYTEAFF. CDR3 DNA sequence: TGCGCCAGCAGCCCCGAGGAGGGGAGGTACACTGAAGCTTTCTTT.

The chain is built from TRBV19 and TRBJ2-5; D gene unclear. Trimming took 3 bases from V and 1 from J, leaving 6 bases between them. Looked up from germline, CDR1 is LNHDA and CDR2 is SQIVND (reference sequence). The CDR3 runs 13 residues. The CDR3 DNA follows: TGTGCCAGTAGTATGAGTAGCCAAGAGACCCAGTACTTC. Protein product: CASSMSSQETQYF. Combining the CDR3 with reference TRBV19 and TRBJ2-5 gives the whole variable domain DGGITQSPKYLFRKEGQNVTLSCEQNLNHDAMYWYRQDPGQGLRLIYYSQIVNDFQKGDIAEGYSVSREKKESFPLTVTSAQKNPTAFYLCASSMSSQETQYFGPGTRLLVL.

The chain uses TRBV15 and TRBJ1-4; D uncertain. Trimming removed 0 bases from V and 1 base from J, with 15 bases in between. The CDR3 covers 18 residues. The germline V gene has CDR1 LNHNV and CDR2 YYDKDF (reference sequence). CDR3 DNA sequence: TGTGCCACCAGCAGAGATTGGTGGACGGGGTTAACTAATGAAAAACTGTTTTTT. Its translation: CATSRDWWTGLTNEKLFF.

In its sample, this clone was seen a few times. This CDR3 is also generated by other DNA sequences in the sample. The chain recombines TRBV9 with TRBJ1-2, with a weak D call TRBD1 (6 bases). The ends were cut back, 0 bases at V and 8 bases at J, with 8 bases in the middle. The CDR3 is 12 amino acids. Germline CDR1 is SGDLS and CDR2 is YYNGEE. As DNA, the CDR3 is TGTGCCAGCAGCGTAGCTGGGGGCGGCTACACCTTC. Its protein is CASSVAGGGYTF. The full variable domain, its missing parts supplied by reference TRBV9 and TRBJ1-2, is DSGVTQTPKHLITATGQRVTLRCSPRSGDLSVYWYQQSLDQGLQFLIQYYNGEERAKGNILERFSAQQFPDLHSELNLSSLELGDSALYFCASSVAGGGYTFGSGTRLTVV.

CDR3 coding DNA: TGCGCCAGCAGCCAAGATGCCAGTGCTAATGAAAAACTGTTTTTT. Amino acids: CASSQDASANEKLFF. The chain has TRBV4-1 and TRBJ1-4; D not resolved. The CDR3 runs 15 residues. CDR1 is MGHRA, CDR2 YSYEKL, per germline. V was shortened by 0 bases and J by 3 bases, with 8 bases between the two germline ends.

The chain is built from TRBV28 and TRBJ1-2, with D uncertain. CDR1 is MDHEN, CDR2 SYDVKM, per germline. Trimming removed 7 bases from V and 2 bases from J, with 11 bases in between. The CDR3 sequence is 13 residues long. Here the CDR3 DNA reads TGTGCCAGCACCCTGGCGGCGAACTATGGCTACACCTTC. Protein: CASTLAANYGYTF.

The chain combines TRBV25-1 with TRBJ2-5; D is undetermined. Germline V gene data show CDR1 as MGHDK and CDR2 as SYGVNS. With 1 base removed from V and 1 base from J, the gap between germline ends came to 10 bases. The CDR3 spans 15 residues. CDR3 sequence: CASSEWSASQETQYF. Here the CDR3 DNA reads TGTGCCAGCAGTGAATGGTCGGCAAGCCAAGAGACCCAGTACTTC.

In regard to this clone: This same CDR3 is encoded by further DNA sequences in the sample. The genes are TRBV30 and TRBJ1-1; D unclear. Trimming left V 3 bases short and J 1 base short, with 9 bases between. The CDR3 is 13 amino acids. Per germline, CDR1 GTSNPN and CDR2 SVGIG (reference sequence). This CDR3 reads CAWSAGGNTEAFF. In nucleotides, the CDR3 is TGTGCCTGGAGCGCCGGCGGGAACACTGAAGCTTTCTTT.

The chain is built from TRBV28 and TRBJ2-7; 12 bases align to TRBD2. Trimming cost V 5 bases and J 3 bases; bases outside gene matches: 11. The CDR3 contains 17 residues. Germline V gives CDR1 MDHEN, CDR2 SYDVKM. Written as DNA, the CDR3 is TGTGCCAGCAGTGGCCCGGGACTAGCGGGCGATTACTACGAGCAGTACTTC. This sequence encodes CASSGPGLAGDYYEQYF.

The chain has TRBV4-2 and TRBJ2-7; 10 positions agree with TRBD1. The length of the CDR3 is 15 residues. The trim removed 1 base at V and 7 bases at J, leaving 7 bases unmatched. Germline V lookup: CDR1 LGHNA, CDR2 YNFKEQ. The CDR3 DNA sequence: TGTGCCAGCAGCCAAGGACAGGGGGCGATGGGTGAGCAGTACTTC. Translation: CASSQGQGAMGEQYF.

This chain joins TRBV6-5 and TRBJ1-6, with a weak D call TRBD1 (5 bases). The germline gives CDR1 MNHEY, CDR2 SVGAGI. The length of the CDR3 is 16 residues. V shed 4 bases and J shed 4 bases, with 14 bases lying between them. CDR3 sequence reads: CASSSGQNRYNSPLHF. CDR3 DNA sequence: TGTGCCAGCAGTTCGGGGCAGAACCGATATAATTCACCCCTCCACTTT.